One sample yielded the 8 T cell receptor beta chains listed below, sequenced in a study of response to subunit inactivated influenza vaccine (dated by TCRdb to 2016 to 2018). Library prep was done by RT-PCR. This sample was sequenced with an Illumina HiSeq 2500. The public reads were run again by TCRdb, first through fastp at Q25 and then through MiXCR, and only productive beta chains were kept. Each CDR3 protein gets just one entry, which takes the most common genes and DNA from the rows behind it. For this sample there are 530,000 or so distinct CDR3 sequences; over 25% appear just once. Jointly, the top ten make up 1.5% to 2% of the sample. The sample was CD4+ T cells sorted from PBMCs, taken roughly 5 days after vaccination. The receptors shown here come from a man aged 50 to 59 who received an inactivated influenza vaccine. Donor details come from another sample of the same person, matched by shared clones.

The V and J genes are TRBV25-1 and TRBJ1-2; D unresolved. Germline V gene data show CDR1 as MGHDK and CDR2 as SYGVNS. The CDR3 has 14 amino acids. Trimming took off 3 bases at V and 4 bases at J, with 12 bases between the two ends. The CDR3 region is CASSEVRVPYGYTF. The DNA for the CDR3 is TGTGCCAGCAGTGAGGTACGGGTACCCTATGGCTACACCTTC.

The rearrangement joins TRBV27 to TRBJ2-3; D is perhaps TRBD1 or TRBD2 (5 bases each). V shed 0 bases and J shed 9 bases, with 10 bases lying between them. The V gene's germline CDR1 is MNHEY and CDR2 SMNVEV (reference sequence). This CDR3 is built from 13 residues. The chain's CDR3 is CASSLSKWGTQYF. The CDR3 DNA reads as TGTGCCAGCAGTTTATCGAAATGGGGGACGCAGTATTTT.

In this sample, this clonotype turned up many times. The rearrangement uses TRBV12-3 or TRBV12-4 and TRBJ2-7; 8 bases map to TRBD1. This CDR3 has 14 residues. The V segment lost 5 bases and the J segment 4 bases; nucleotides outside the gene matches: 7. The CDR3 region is CASSRGQVGYEQYF. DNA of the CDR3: TGTGCCAGCAGTCGGGGACAGGTCGGGTACGAGCAGTACTTC.

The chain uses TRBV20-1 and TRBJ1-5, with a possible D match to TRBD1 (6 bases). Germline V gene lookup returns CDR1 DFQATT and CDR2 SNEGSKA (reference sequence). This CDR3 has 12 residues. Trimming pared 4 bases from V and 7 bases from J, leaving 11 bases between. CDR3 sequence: CSATQGYQPQHF. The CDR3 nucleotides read TGCAGTGCTACACAGGGTTACCAGCCCCAGCATTTT.

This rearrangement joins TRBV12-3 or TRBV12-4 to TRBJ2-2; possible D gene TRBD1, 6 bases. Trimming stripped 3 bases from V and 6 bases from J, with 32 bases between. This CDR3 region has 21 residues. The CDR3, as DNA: TGTGCCAGCAGTTTCACCCGGCGGTCCAGGGGAAAGGGGTTAGTTCCCGGGGAGCTGTTTTTT. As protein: CASSFTRRSRGKGLVPGELFF.

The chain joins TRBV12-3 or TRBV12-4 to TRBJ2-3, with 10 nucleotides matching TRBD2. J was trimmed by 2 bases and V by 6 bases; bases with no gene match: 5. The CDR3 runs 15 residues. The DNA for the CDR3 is TGTGCCAGCAGCCGTACTAGCGGGGTCACAGATACGCAGTATTTT. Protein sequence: CASSRTSGVTDTQYF.

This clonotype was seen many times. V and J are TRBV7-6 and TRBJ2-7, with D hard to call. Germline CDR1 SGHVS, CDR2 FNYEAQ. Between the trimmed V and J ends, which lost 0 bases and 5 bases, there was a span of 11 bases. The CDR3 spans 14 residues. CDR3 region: CASSLAGIQNEQYF. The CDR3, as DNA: TGTGCCAGCAGCTTAGCAGGGATTCAGAACGAGCAGTACTTC.

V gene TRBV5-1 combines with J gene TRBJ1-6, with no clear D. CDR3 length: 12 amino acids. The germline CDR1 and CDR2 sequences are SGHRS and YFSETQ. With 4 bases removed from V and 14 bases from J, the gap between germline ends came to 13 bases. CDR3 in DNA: TGCGCCAGCAGCAGCACCGAAGGCACCCTCCACTTT. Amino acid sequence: CASSSTEGTLHF.